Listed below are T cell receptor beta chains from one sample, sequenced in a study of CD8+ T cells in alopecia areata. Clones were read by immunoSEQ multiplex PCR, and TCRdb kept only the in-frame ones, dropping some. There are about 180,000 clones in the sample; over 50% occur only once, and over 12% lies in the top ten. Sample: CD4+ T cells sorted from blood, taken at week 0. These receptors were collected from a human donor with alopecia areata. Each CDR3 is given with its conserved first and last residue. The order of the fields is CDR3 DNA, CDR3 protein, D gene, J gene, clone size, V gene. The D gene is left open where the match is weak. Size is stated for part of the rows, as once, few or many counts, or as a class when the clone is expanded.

CDR3 DNA: TGTGCCACCAGCAGAACCGGGACAGAGAATCAGCCCCAGCATTTT
CDR3 protein: CATSRTGTENQPQHF
D gene: TRBD1
J gene: TRBJ1-5
clone size: NA
V gene: TRBV15

CDR3 DNA: TGTGCCAGCAGTTTGGAGGGGTATAGCAATCAGCCCCAGCATTTT
CDR3 protein: CASSLEGYSNQPQHF
D gene: NA
J gene: TRBJ1-5
clone size: once
V gene: TRBV27

CDR3 DNA: TGCGCCAGCAGCTTGCAGGGCAGCAGCCGGAATTCGCCCCTCCACTTT
CDR3 protein: CASSLQGSSRNSPLHF
D gene: NA
J gene: TRBJ1-6
clone size: NA
V gene: TRBV5-1

CDR3 DNA: TGTGCCAGCATGGGGGGCCACTCCTACGAGCAGTACTTC
CDR3 protein: CASMGGHSYEQYF
D gene: NA
J gene: TRBJ2-7
clone size: NA
V gene: TRBV6-9

CDR3 DNA: TGCGCCAGCAGCTTGGTGGTTGGTGGGTCCGGGGAGCTGTTTTTT
CDR3 protein: CASSLVVGGSGELFF
D gene: NA
J gene: TRBJ2-2
clone size: NA
V gene: TRBV5-1

CDR3 DNA: TGTGCCAGCAGTTTATCGAACTGGCCAGGGGGTTGGCACGAGCAGTACTTC
CDR3 protein: CASSLSNWPGGWHEQYF
D gene: TRBD1
J gene: TRBJ2-7
clone size: NA
V gene: TRBV27

CDR3 DNA: TGTGCCAGCACCCAGCGAGATACGCAGTATTTT
CDR3 protein: CASTQRDTQYF
D gene: NA
J gene: TRBJ2-3
clone size: NA
V gene: TRBV6-5

CDR3 DNA: TGTGCCAGCAGCTTTCCCCTCAGATCCGGGGAAAGTACGCAGTATTTT
CDR3 protein: CASSFPLRSGESTQYF
D gene: NA
J gene: TRBJ2-3
clone size: NA
V gene: TRBV7-9

CDR3 DNA: TGTGCCAGCAGCTTCCAAGAGACCCAGTACTTC
CDR3 protein: CASSFQETQYF
D gene: NA
J gene: TRBJ2-5
clone size: NA
V gene: TRBV11-2

CDR3 DNA: TGTGCCAGCAGCCAAGATACCTACAGGAATTCACCCCTCCACTTT
CDR3 protein: CASSQDTYRNSPLHF
D gene: NA
J gene: TRBJ1-6
clone size: NA
V gene: TRBV4-2

CDR3 DNA: TGTGCCAGTAGTGTCAGCGCACTCCCCTCCTACGAGCAGTACTTC
CDR3 protein: CASSVSALPSYEQYF
D gene: NA
J gene: TRBJ2-7
clone size: NA
V gene: TRBV19

CDR3 DNA: TGTGCCAGCAGCCAAGATTTGAGTAGTCACACCGGGGAGCTGTTTTTT
CDR3 protein: CASSQDLSSHTGELFF
D gene: NA
J gene: TRBJ2-2
clone size: NA
V gene: TRBV4-2

CDR3 DNA: TGCAGCGTTGAAGATCGGAGGGCCTCTAGCACAGATACGCAGTATTTT
CDR3 protein: CSVEDRRASSTDTQYF
D gene: NA
J gene: TRBJ2-3
clone size: NA
V gene: TRBV29-1

CDR3 DNA: TGTGCCAGCAGCAAAACACCGGGACTAGCAGAGACCCAGTACTTC
CDR3 protein: CASSKTPGLAETQYF
D gene: TRBD2
J gene: TRBJ2-5
clone size: few
V gene: TRBV14

CDR3 DNA: TGTGCCAGCAGTTACTCGATGTCTTTCGGCTACGAGCAGTACTTC
CDR3 protein: CASSYSMSFGYEQYF
D gene: NA
J gene: TRBJ2-7
clone size: few
V gene: TRBV6-5

CDR3 DNA: TGCAGCGTTGGCCTAACTAGCGGTCCCCAAGAGACCCAGTACTTC
CDR3 protein: CSVGLTSGPQETQYF
D gene: TRBD2
J gene: TRBJ2-5
clone size: NA
V gene: TRBV29-1

CDR3 DNA: TGTGCCAGCAGCCAACGACGGGGGGCGGCCGGGGCCAACGTCCTGACTTTC
CDR3 protein: CASSQRRGAAGANVLTF
D gene: NA
J gene: TRBJ2-6
clone size: few
V gene: TRBV13

CDR3 DNA: TGTGCCAGCAGCTTATTCCGAGAGACCCAGTACTTC
CDR3 protein: CASSLFRETQYF
D gene: NA
J gene: TRBJ2-5
clone size: NA
V gene: TRBV7-2

CDR3 DNA: TGTGCCAGCAGTGACCACGGAGAATGGCAGTTCTCTGGCTACACCTTC
CDR3 protein: CASSDHGEWQFSGYTF
D gene: NA
J gene: TRBJ1-2
clone size: NA
V gene: TRBV25-1

CDR3 DNA: TGTGCCAGCTTCATGGACATTCAGTACTTC
CDR3 protein: CASFMDIQYF
D gene: NA
J gene: TRBJ2-4
clone size: NA
V gene: TRBV6-1

CDR3 DNA: TGTGCCAGCAGTGACCGGGACAGGGAGGGCTACACCTTC
CDR3 protein: CASSDRDREGYTF
D gene: TRBD1
J gene: TRBJ1-2
clone size: NA
V gene: TRBV6-5

CDR3 DNA: TGTGCCAGTAATAATCGGTTGGGACAGATGAACACTGAAGCTTTCTTT
CDR3 protein: CASNNRLGQMNTEAFF
D gene: TRBD1
J gene: TRBJ1-1
clone size: few
V gene: TRBV19

CDR3 DNA: TGTGCCAGCAGTGACCTAAACAGTATCTCCTACGAGCAGTACTTC
CDR3 protein: CASSDLNSISYEQYF
D gene: NA
J gene: TRBJ2-7
clone size: few
V gene: TRBV6-1

CDR3 DNA: TGCGCCAGCAGCTTAGACAGGGGGCCCTACGAGCAGTACTTC
CDR3 protein: CASSLDRGPYEQYF
D gene: TRBD1
J gene: TRBJ2-7
clone size: NA
V gene: TRBV5-1

CDR3 DNA: TGCAGCGTTGCTAGCGACAGAAACTATGGCTACACCTTC
CDR3 protein: CSVASDRNYGYTF
D gene: NA
J gene: TRBJ1-2
clone size: few
V gene: TRBV29-1

CDR3 DNA: TGTGCCAGCAGCCCCCACAGGGCCGGTCAGCCCCAGCATTTT
CDR3 protein: CASSPHRAGQPQHF
D gene: NA
J gene: TRBJ1-5
clone size: NA
V gene: TRBV9

CDR3 DNA: TGCGCCAGCAGCAAAGGGACTAATGAAAAACTGTTTTTT
CDR3 protein: CASSKGTNEKLFF
D gene: NA
J gene: TRBJ1-4
clone size: NA
V gene: TRBV5-1

CDR3 DNA: TGCAGCGTTGGACCCCGACAGGGGGCTGGTGGCTACACCTTC
CDR3 protein: CSVGPRQGAGGYTF
D gene: TRBD1
J gene: TRBJ1-2
clone size: NA
V gene: TRBV29-1

CDR3 DNA: TGCAGCGTTGCTATGACTTCCTACGAGCAGTACTTC
CDR3 protein: CSVAMTSYEQYF
D gene: NA
J gene: TRBJ2-7
clone size: NA
V gene: TRBV29-1

CDR3 DNA: TGTGCCAGCAGCTACGGGACAGGGGTCAGCGAGCAGTACTTC
CDR3 protein: CASSYGTGVSEQYF
D gene: TRBD1
J gene: TRBJ2-7
clone size: NA
V gene: TRBV27